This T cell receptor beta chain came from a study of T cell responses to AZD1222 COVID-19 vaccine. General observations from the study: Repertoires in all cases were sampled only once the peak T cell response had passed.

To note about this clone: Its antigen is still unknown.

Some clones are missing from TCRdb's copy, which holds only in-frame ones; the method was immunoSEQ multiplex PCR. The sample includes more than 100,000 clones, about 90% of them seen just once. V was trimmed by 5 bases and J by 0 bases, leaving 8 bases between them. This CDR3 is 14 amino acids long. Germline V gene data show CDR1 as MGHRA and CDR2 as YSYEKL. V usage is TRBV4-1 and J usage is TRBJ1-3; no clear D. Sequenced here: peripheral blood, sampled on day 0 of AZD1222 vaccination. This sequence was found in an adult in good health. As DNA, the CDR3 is TGCGCCAGCAGCAAACAGATCTCTGGAAACACCATATATTTT. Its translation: CASSKQISGNTIYF.